The 8 T cell receptor beta chains below all came from one sample that was sequenced in a study of cytomegalovirus exposure and HLA in healthy donors. 13 Jbeta primers and 60 Vbeta primers were used for the PCR. Clones were read by immunoSEQ multiplex PCR, and TCRdb kept only the in-frame ones, dropping some. Altogether tens of thousands of clones are present, approximately 63% being singletons, with the ten largest covering 6.3%. The sequencing sample was made of PBMCs. The receptors shown here come from a woman younger than 45 in good health and CMV-seronegative.

The gene calls are TRBV19 and TRBJ2-2; D is possibly TRBD2 (6 bases). Deletions cut 5 bases from V and 6 bases from J, with 10 bases between. The CDR3 is made up of 13 amino acids. Germline V gene lookup returns CDR1 LNHDA and CDR2 SQIVND (reference sequence). CDR3 protein: CASSGPGAGELFF. The CDR3 nucleotides are TGTGCCAGTAGTGGGCCGGGAGCCGGGGAGCTGTTTTTT.

The genes are TRBV7-2 and TRBJ2-7; possible D gene TRBD2, 5 bases. The CDR3 extends over 11 amino acids. The V gene's germline CDR1 is SGHTA and CDR2 FQGNSA. V dropped 2 bases and J dropped 7 bases, with 6 bases sitting between them. The CDR3 spells CASSLLAEQYF. CDR3 nucleotides: TGTGCCAGCAGCTTACTAGCTGAGCAGTACTTC.

The gene calls are TRBV5-1 and TRBJ2-7, with D perhaps matching TRBD1 (6 bases). Trimming removed 4 bases from V and 1 base from J, with 12 bases in between. Germline V gene sequence: CDR1 SGHRS, CDR2 YFSETQ. The CDR3 spans 14 residues. CDR3 sequence reads: CASSSAGDSYEQYF. CDR3 nucleotide sequence: TGCGCCAGCAGCAGTGCAGGGGATTCCTACGAGCAGTACTTC.

The chain carries TRBV6-6 and TRBJ2-7; 7 nucleotides match TRBD1. Germline V CDR1 and CDR2: MNHNY, SVGAGI (reference sequence). CDR3 size: 14 residues. V was clipped by 8 bases and J by 0 bases; unmatched bases: 7. The CDR3 DNA reads as TGTGCCAGCGAGGCCGGGACAGTCTCCTACGAGCAGTACTTC. It is translated as CASEAGTVSYEQYF.

This chain uses TRBV7-6 with TRBJ2-1, with D unresolved. The CDR3 extends over 16 amino acids. V gave up 1 base and J gave up 0 bases, with 10 bases separating them. In germline, CDR1 is SGHVS, CDR2 FNYEAQ. The CDR3 reads CASSLVQASSYNEQFF. Written as DNA, the CDR3 is TGTGCCAGCAGCTTAGTCCAAGCTAGCTCCTACAATGAGCAGTTCTTC.

This clone was counted ten times or more. The chain is built from TRBV6-5 and TRBJ1-2; TRBD1 agrees at 7 bases. The CDR3 consists of 15 residues. The germline V gene encodes CDR1 MNHEY and CDR2 SVGAGI. The V gene end was trimmed by 7 bases and the J gene end by 1 base; junction bases not matched to a gene: 9. The CDR3 DNA is TGTGCCAGCAACGACAGGGCGACAATTAACTATGGCTACACCTTC. This gives the protein CASNDRATINYGYTF.

Turning to this clone: This sample includes further DNA sequences coding for the same CDR3. The chain recombines TRBV5-1 with TRBJ2-6; D is possibly TRBD1 (5 bases). Deletions cut 0 bases from V and 4 bases from J, with 8 bases between. Per germline, CDR1 SGHRS and CDR2 YFSETQ. The CDR3 consists of 15 residues. The CDR3 is CASSLAGSGANVLTF. The CDR3 DNA is TGCGCCAGCAGCTTGGCAGGGTCCGGGGCCAACGTCCTGACTTTC.

The chain carries TRBV10-1 and TRBJ2-3; 11 nucleotides line up with TRBD2. The CDR3 runs to 17 residues. The V gene end was trimmed by 2 bases and the J gene end by 2 bases; junction bases not matched to a gene: 6. Germline CDR1 and CDR2: WNHNN and SYGVQD (reference sequence). CDR3 in amino acids: CASSETSGGLHTDTQYF. The DNA of the CDR3 is TGCGCCAGCAGTGAGACTAGCGGGGGTCTACACACAGATACGCAGTATTTT.